This T cell receptor beta chain was recorded in a study of blood T cell repertoires in COVID-19. The V segment lost 3 bases and the J segment 8 bases; nucleotides outside the gene matches: 6. This CDR3 is built from 13 residues. Germline CDR1 and CDR2: MNHEY and SMNVEV (reference sequence). Sequencing was performed with immunoSEQ multiplex PCR; in TCRdb, only in-frame clones are kept and a portion is missing. In the table there are approximately 30,000 clones, 65% to 90% of which are singletons. The sample taken for sequencing was peripheral blood. The genes are TRBV27 and TRBJ1-2, with 7 bases that match TRBD1. The receptor was isolated from a human donor in a cohort sampled during active COVID-19. CDR3 residues: CASSFTGVWGYTF. In nucleotides, the CDR3 is TGTGCCAGCAGTTTCACAGGGGTATGGGGCTACACCTTC.